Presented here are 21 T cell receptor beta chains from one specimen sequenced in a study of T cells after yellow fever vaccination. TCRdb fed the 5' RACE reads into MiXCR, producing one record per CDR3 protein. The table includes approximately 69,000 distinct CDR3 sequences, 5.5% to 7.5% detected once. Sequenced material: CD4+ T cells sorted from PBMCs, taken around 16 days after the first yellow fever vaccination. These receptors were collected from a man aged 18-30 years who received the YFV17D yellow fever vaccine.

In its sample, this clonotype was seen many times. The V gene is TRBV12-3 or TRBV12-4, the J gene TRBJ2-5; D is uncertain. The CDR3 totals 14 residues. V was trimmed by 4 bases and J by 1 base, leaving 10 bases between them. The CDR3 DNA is TGTGCCAGCAGTTCGCAAAGTCCCCAAGAGACCCAGTACTTC. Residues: CASSSQSPQETQYF.

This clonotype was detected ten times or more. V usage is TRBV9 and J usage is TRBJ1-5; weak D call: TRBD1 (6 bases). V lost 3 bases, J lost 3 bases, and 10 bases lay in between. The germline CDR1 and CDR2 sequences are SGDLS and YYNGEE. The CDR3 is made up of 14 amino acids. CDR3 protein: CASSARDTNQPQHF. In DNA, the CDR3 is TGTGCCAGCAGCGCCCGGGACACCAATCAGCCCCAGCATTTT.

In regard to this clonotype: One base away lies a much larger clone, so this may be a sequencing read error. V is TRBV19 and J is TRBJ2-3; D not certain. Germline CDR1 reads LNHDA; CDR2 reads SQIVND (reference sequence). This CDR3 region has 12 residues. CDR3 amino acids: CACSPRKDTQYF. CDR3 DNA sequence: TGTGCCTGTAGTCCTCGCAAGGATACGCAGTATTTT.

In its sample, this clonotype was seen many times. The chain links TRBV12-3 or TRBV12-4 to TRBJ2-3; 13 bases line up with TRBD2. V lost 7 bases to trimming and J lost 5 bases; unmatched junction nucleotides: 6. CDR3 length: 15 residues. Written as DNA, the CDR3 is TGTGCCAGCACCCGACTAGCGGGGGGTGGAGATACGCAGTATTTT. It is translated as CASTRLAGGGDTQYF.

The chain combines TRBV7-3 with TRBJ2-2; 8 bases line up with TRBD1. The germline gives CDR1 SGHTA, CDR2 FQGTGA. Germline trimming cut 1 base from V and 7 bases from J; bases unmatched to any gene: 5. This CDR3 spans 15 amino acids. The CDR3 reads CASSLIQGASGELFF. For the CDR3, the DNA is TGTGCCAGCAGCTTAATTCAGGGGGCAAGCGGGGAGCTGTTTTTT.

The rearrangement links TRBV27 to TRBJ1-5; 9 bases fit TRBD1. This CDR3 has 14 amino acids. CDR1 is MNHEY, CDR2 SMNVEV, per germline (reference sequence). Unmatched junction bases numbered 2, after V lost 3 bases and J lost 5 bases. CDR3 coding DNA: TGTGCCAGCAGTTTTACAGGGGGCCATCAGCCCCAGCATTTT. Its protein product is CASSFTGGHQPQHF.

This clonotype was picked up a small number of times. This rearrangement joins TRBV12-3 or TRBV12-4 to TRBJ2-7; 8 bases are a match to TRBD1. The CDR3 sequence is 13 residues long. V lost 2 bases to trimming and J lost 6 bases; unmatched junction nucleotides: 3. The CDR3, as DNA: TGTGCCAGCAGTTTACCGACAGGGGTCGAGCAGTACTTC. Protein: CASSLPTGVEQYF.

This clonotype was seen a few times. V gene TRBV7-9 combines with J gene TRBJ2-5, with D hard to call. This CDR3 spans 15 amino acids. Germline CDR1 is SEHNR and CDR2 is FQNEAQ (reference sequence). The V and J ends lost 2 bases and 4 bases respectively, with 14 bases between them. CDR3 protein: CASSLRLGTPETQYF. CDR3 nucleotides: TGTGCCAGCAGCTTACGGCTCGGTACGCCAGAGACCCAGTACTTC.

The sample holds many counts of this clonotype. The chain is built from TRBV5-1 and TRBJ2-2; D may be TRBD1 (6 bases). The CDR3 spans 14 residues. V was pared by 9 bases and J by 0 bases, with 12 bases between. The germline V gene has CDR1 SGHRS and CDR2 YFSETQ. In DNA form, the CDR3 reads TGCGCCACAGGCTGGGGGCCGAACACCGGGGAGCTGTTTTTT. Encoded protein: CATGWGPNTGELFF.

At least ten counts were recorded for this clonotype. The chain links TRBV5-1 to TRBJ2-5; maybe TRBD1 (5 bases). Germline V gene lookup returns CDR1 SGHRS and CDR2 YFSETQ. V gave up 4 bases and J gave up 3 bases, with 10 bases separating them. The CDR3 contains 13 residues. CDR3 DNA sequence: TGCGCCAGCAGCACGACAGTTAAAGAGACCCAGTACTTC. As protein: CASSTTVKETQYF. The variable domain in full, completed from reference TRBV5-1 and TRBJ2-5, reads KAGVTQTPRYLIKTRGQQVTLSCSPISGHRSVSWYQQTPGQGLQFLFEYFSETQRNKGNFPGRFSGRQFSNSRSEMNVSTLELGDSALYLCASSTTVKETQYFGPGTRLLVL.

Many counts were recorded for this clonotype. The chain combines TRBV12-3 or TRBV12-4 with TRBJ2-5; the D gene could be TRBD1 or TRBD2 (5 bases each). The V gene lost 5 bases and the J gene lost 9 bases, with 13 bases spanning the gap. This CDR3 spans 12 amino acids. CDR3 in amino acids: CASSAPMGAQYF. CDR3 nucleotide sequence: TGTGCCAGCAGTGCCCCCATGGGGGCCCAGTACTTC.

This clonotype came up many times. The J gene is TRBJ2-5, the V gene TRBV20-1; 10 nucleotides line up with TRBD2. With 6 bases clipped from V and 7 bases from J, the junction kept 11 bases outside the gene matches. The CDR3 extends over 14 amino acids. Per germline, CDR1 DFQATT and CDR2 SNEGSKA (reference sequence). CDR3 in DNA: TGCAGTGCCCCTCCCCTAGCGGGGGAGCGGACCCAGTACTTC. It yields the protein CSAPPLAGERTQYF.

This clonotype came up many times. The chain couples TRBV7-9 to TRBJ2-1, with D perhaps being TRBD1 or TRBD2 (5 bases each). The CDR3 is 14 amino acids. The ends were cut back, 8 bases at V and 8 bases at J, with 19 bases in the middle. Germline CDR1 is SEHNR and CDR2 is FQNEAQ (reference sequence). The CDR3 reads CASRGADKADEQFF. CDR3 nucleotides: TGTGCCAGCCGAGGGGCCGACAAGGCAGATGAGCAGTTCTTC.

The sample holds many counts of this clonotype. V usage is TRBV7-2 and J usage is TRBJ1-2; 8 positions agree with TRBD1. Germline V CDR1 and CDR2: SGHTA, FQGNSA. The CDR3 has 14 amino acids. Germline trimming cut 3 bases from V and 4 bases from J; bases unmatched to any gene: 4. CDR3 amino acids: CASSFGQGFYGYTF. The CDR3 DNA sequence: TGTGCCAGCAGCTTCGGACAGGGATTCTATGGCTACACCTTC.

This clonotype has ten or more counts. The CDR3 spells CASSGDTRGETQYF. For the CDR3, the DNA is TGCGCCAGCAGTGGTGACACCCGGGGAGAGACCCAGTACTTC. The chain employs TRBV10-2 and TRBJ2-5; D is possibly TRBD2 (5 bases). The CDR3 runs 14 residues. Trimming left V 4 bases short and J 4 bases short, with 13 bases between. The germline V gene encodes CDR1 WSHSY and CDR2 SAAADI.

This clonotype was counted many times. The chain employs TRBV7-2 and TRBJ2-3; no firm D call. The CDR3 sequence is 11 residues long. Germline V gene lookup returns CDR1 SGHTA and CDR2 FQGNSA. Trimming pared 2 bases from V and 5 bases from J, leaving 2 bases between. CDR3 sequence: CASSLKDTQYF. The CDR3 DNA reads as TGTGCCAGCAGCTTAAAAGATACGCAGTATTTT.

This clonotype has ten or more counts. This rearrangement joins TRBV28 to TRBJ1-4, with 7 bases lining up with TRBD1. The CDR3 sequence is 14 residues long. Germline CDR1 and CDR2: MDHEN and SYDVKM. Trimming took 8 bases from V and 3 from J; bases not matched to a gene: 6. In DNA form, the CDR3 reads TGTGCCAGCGGGCAGGGGGGGGCTAATGAAAAACTGTTTTTT. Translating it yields CASGQGGANEKLFF.

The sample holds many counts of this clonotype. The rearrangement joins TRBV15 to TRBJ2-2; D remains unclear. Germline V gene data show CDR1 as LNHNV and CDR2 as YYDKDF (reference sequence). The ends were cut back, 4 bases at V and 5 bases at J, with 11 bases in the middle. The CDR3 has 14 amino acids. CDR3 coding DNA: TGTGCCACCAGCAATAGGGTGGGGACCGGGGAGCTGTTTTTT. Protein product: CATSNRVGTGELFF.

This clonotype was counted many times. The CDR3 DNA follows: TGTGCCAGCAGCTTAAGTTACTCCGGGACAGTATCCTACGAGCAGTACTTC. This gives the protein CASSLSYSGTVSYEQYF. This chain links TRBV7-2 with TRBJ2-7; 7 bases line up with TRBD1. V lost 2 bases, J lost 1 base, and 11 bases stayed unmatched. The length of the CDR3 is 17 residues. Per germline, CDR1 SGHTA and CDR2 FQGNSA.

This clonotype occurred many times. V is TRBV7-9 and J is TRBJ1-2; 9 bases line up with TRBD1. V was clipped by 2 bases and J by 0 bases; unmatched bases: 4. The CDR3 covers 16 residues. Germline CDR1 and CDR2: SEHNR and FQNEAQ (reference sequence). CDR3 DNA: TGTGCCAGCAGCTTAAACAGGGGGCGAACTAACTATGGCTACACCTTC. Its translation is CASSLNRGRTNYGYTF.

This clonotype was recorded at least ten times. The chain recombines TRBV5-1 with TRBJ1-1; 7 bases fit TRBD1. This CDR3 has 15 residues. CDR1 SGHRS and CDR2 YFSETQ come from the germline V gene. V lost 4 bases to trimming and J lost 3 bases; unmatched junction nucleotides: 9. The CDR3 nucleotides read TGCGCCAGCAGCCTCGGGACAGCTATCTACACTGAAGCTTTCTTT. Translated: CASSLGTAIYTEAFF. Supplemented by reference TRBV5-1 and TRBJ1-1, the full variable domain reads KAGVTQTPRYLIKTRGQQVTLSCSPISGHRSVSWYQQTPGQGLQFLFEYFSETQRNKGNFPGRFSGRQFSNSRSEMNVSTLELGDSALYLCASSLGTAIYTEAFFGQGTRLTVV.